This T cell receptor beta chain comes out of a study of early T cells in non-severe SARS-CoV-2 infection. Looking at the study overall: Bulk RNA isolated from unsorted whole blood underwent sequencing; chains were not paired.

CDR1 and CDR2 (germline): MNHEY, SVGEGT. The CDR3 is made up of 16 amino acids. Trimming removed 4 bases from V and 1 base from J, with 16 bases in between. TCRdb reanalysed the 5' RACE reads using MiXCR and keeps one entry per CDR3 protein. The repertoire holds 100,000 to 120,000 distinct CDR3 sequences, with about 12% as singletons. This clonotype was seen only a few times. Sequencing was performed on whole blood. The sequence came from an adult who was a healthcare worker with PCR-confirmed SARS-CoV-2 infection or an uninfected control (not recorded which). J is TRBJ2-5 and V is TRBV6-2 or TRBV6-3, with no clear D. This CDR3 reads CASSSSYLTGQETQYF. Written as DNA, the CDR3 is TGTGCCAGCAGTTCATCCTATCTCACGGGCCAAGAGACCCAGTACTTC.